What follows are 32 T cell receptor beta chains derived from one specimen sequenced in a study of T-cell reconstitution after alpha-beta-depleted transplantation in children. The TCRbeta library incorporated unique molecular identifiers. TCRdb used MiXCR to reprocess the PCR reads, holding one entry per CDR3 protein. The sample consists of around 340,000 distinct CDR3 sequences, 13% of them appearing once. Sequences were derived from PBMCs, sampled from the stem cell graft. The source of these receptors is a human donor who donated a stem cell graft to a child with Fanconi anemia.

This clonotype was detected a few times. This chain connects TRBV10-1 to TRBJ2-4; D gene unclear. From germline, CDR1 is WNHNN and CDR2 SYGVQD (reference sequence). The CDR3 is 13 amino acids. V dropped 10 bases and J dropped 4 bases, with 14 bases sitting between them. This CDR3 reads CATSPGPKNIQYF. In DNA form, the CDR3 reads TGCGCCACCTCTCCCGGGCCAAAAAACATTCAGTACTTC.

This chain joins TRBV25-1 and TRBJ1-2, with TRBD1 matching over 8 bases. The CDR3 sequence is 12 residues long. The V segment lost 4 bases and the J segment 8 bases; nucleotides outside the gene matches: 3. CDR1 MGHDK and CDR2 SYGVNS come from the germline V gene. The DNA for the CDR3 is TGTGCCAGCAGTGTAACAGGGGGAGGCTACACCTTC. It translates to CASSVTGGGYTF.

The gene calls are TRBV12-3 or TRBV12-4 and TRBJ1-3; no firm D call. V shed 3 bases and J shed 2 bases, with 8 bases lying between them. This CDR3 is 14 amino acids long. CDR3 nucleotide sequence: TGTGCCAGCAGTTTCGTCAGACCTGGAAACACCATATATTTT. This encodes CASSFVRPGNTIYF.

This clonotype was found a few times. The CDR3 loop reads CASSRTSWTEAFF. As DNA, the CDR3 is TGTGCCAGCAGCCGCACGTCCTGGACTGAAGCTTTCTTT. The chain employs TRBV3-1 and TRBJ1-1; D ambiguous. The V gene lost 4 bases and the J gene lost 5 bases, with 11 bases spanning the gap. The V gene's germline CDR1 is LGHDT and CDR2 YNNKEL (reference sequence). The CDR3 length is 13 residues.

The genes are TRBV9 and TRBJ2-3, with 14 bases that match TRBD2. The V segment lost 4 bases and the J segment 4 bases; nucleotides outside the gene matches: 5. From germline, CDR1 is SGDLS and CDR2 YYNGEE. This CDR3 comprises 16 residues. CDR3: CASSPGLAGVADTQYF. The CDR3 nucleotides are TGTGCCAGCAGCCCGGGACTAGCGGGGGTTGCAGATACGCAGTATTTT.

The chain uses TRBV3-1 and TRBJ2-1, with 9 bases aligning to TRBD2. Trimming cost V 1 base and J 8 bases; bases outside gene matches: 9. CDR3 length equals 16 residues. The germline V gene has CDR1 LGHDT and CDR2 YNNKEL (reference sequence). CDR3 in amino acids: CASSQGSAGGEYEQFF. The CDR3 DNA is TGTGCCAGCAGCCAAGGTTCGGCGGGGGGGGAGTATGAGCAGTTCTTC.

This clonotype has a count of ten or more. The chain couples TRBV20-1 to TRBJ2-2; 7 bases align to TRBD1. Trimming removed 6 bases from V and 4 bases from J; junction bases left unmatched: 5. This CDR3 region has 13 residues. CDR1 and CDR2 (germline): DFQATT, SNEGSKA (reference sequence). CDR3: CSARQGPTGELFF. CDR3 nucleotide sequence: TGCAGTGCGAGACAGGGCCCCACCGGGGAGCTGTTTTTT.

The genes are TRBV6-2 or TRBV6-3 and TRBJ1-2, with TRBD1 matching over 9 bases. CDR3 length: 16 residues. Per the germline V gene, CDR1 is MNHEY and CDR2 is SVGEGT. Germline trimming cut 6 bases from V and 3 bases from J; bases unmatched to any gene: 11. In DNA form, the CDR3 reads TGTGCCAGCAGCTGGACAGGGGTGGTTCCTCACTATGGCTACACCTTC. Its protein product is CASSWTGVVPHYGYTF.

This clonotype was detected a few times. The V and J genes are TRBV30 and TRBJ2-7, with 7 bases lining up with TRBD1. V shed 7 bases, J shed 2 bases, and the junction held 5 bases outside the gene matches. The germline V gene has CDR1 GTSNPN and CDR2 SVGIG (reference sequence). This CDR3 is built from 12 residues. The CDR3 region is CALKGAPYEQYF. The CDR3 bases are TGTGCCTTAAAGGGGGCCCCCTACGAGCAGTACTTC.

This clonotype was picked up many times. The V and J genes are TRBV6-5 and TRBJ1-1, with D possibly TRBD1 on 6 matching bases. The CDR3 covers 14 residues. V lost 0 bases and J 7 bases, leaving 12 bases between the germline ends. Looked up from germline, CDR1 is MNHEY and CDR2 is SVGAGI. The CDR3 reads CASSYSRQAYEAFF. DNA of the CDR3: TGTGCCAGCAGTTACTCGAGACAGGCCTATGAAGCTTTCTTT.

This clonotype showed up just a few times. The gene calls are TRBV30 and TRBJ1-3; D unresolved. The germline V gene encodes CDR1 GTSNPN and CDR2 SVGIG (reference sequence). V dropped 4 bases and J dropped 4 bases, with 5 bases sitting between them. The CDR3 is 11 residues long. CDR3 coding DNA: TGTGCCTGGACCCGGGGAAACACCATATATTTT. Translation gives CAWTRGNTIYF.

This chain joins TRBV12-3 or TRBV12-4 and TRBJ2-2; no reliable D call. CDR3 length equals 12 residues. The ends were cut back, 3 bases at V and 7 bases at J, with 6 bases in the middle. This CDR3 reads CASSFQGGELFF. DNA of the CDR3: TGTGCCAGCAGTTTTCAAGGCGGGGAGCTGTTTTTT.

The chain employs TRBV7-9 and TRBJ1-2, with 8 bases that match TRBD1. Per germline, CDR1 SEHNR and CDR2 FQNEAQ (reference sequence). Trimming removed 2 bases from V and 6 bases from J; junction bases left unmatched: 5. The CDR3 covers 14 residues. CDR3 DNA sequence: TGTGCCAGCAGCTTAACGGACAGGGCGGATGGCTACACCTTC. Translating gives CASSLTDRADGYTF.

This clonotype was detected a few times. This chain uses TRBV11-2 with TRBJ2-1, with 7 bases that match TRBD2. In germline, CDR1 is SGHAT, CDR2 FQNNGV. The CDR3 contains 15 residues. With 5 bases clipped from V and 7 bases from J, the junction kept 11 bases outside the gene matches. Here the CDR3 reads CASSRGEGLLNEQFF. The CDR3 DNA is TGTGCCAGCAGCCGAGGGGAGGGACTCCTTAATGAGCAGTTCTTC.

The CDR3 nucleotides are TGTGCCAGCAGTCCGGCGGGGGGGGCCAACACCGGGGAGCTGTTTTTT. Residues: CASSPAGGANTGELFF. This chain links TRBV6-1 with TRBJ2-2; 9 positions match TRBD2. This CDR3 has 16 residues. The V gene's germline CDR1 is MNHNS and CDR2 SASEGT. With V trimmed by 5 bases and J by 2 bases, 6 bases remained unmatched.

This clonotype came up a few times. The chain recombines TRBV27 with TRBJ1-1; D possibly corresponds to TRBD1 (5 bases). The V gene's germline CDR1 is MNHEY and CDR2 SMNVEV (reference sequence). The V gene lost 6 bases and the J gene lost 4 bases, with 12 bases spanning the gap. The CDR3 loop spans 13 amino acids. The CDR3 spells CASRQGRFTEAFF. The CDR3, as DNA: TGTGCCAGCAGGCAGGGAAGGTTCACTGAAGCTTTCTTT.

Many counts were recorded for this clonotype. This sequence joins TRBV18 and TRBJ2-1; 10 nucleotides agree with TRBD1. CDR3 size: 15 residues. Germline V gene lookup returns CDR1 KGHSH and CDR2 LQKENI. V shed 3 bases and J 5 bases; nucleotides not matched to a gene: 4. The CDR3 here is CASSPWDRGDNEQFF. The CDR3 DNA sequence: TGTGCCAGCTCACCCTGGGACAGGGGTGACAATGAGCAGTTCTTC.

As regards this clonotype: A read error is possible here, since a much larger clone lies one base away. This rearrangement joins TRBV11-1 to TRBJ2-7, with TRBD1 as a possible D gene (6 bases). Germline values: CDR1 SGHAT, CDR2 FQDESV (reference sequence). V was trimmed by 4 bases and J by 0 bases, leaving 16 bases between them. This CDR3 has 16 amino acids. The CDR3 DNA reads TGTGCCAGCAGCTCTAGTGACAGGAGATTCTCCTACGAGCAGTACTTC. As protein: CASSSSDRRFSYEQYF.

CDR3 sequence: CASYRGQQETQYF. CDR3 in DNA: TGCGCCAGCTACAGGGGACAACAAGAGACCCAGTACTTC. The V gene is TRBV5-1, the J gene TRBJ2-5; 7 nucleotides line up with TRBD1. The trim removed 7 bases at V and 2 bases at J, leaving 5 bases unmatched. The CDR3 spans 13 residues. Germline loops: CDR1 SGHRS, CDR2 YFSETQ.

This clonotype was seen a few times. This chain connects TRBV4-3 to TRBJ2-7, with D uncertain. This CDR3 contains 13 residues. CDR1 and CDR2 from the germline V gene are LGHNA and YSLEER. V lost 1 base, J lost 4 bases, and 8 bases lay in between. The CDR3 is CASSQVIGYEQYF. Here the CDR3 DNA reads TGCGCCAGCAGCCAAGTAATTGGTTACGAGCAGTACTTC.

This clonotype has ten or more counts. J is TRBJ2-1 and V is TRBV2; TRBD2 agrees at 7 bases. V dropped 1 base and J dropped 5; count of bases not matched to a gene: 5. Germline assignment: CDR1 SNHLY and CDR2 FYNNEI. The CDR3 runs 15 residues. CDR3 sequence (DNA): TGTGCCAGCAGTGAAGAACTAGCGCGGAACAATGAGCAGTTCTTC. This translates into CASSEELARNNEQFF.

This clonotype occurred many times. The chain uses TRBV6-2 or TRBV6-3 and TRBJ1-5; D unclear. CDR3 length: 11 residues. Germline lookup yields CDR1 MNHEY and CDR2 SVGEGT. V was cut by 8 bases and J by 14 bases, with 16 bases left in between. The CDR3, as DNA: TGTGCCAGCGGCCAACGAGCCGCCGAGCATTTT. Protein product: CASGQRAAEHF.

The chain carries TRBV29-1 and TRBJ1-1, with 9 bases lining up with TRBD1. CDR1 and CDR2 from the germline V gene are SQVTM and ANQGSEA. The trim removed 6 bases at V and 0 bases at J, leaving 14 bases unmatched. The length of the CDR3 is 17 residues. CDR3 loop: CSVPRDRDPKMNTEAFF. CDR3 sequence (DNA): TGCAGCGTCCCGAGGGACAGGGACCCCAAAATGAACACTGAAGCTTTCTTT.

The genes are TRBV5-1 and TRBJ1-2; D unresolved. Germline V gives CDR1 SGHRS, CDR2 YFSETQ. This CDR3 contains 13 residues. V lost 0 bases to trimming and J lost 8 bases, with 11 bases between them. The CDR3 bases are TGCGCCAGCAGCTTGGAACTGAAGGACGGCTACACCTTC. Its translation is CASSLELKDGYTF.

This clonotype was counted only a few times. The chain is built from TRBV29-1 and TRBJ2-3; D is possibly TRBD1 (6 bases). This CDR3 has 14 residues. Deletions cut 2 bases from V and 2 bases from J, with 11 bases between. From germline, CDR1 is SQVTM and CDR2 ANQGSEA. CDR3 nucleotide sequence: TGCAGCGTTGAAAGGGACACCTCCACAGATACGCAGTATTTT. This sequence encodes CSVERDTSTDTQYF.

This clonotype occurred a few times. The chain links TRBV12-3 or TRBV12-4 to TRBJ2-7; perhaps TRBD2 as D (5 bases). This CDR3 has 14 residues. V was cut by 5 bases and J by 2 bases, with 13 bases left in between. CDR3 residues: CASSRAAETYEQYF. CDR3 nucleotides: TGTGCCAGCAGTAGAGCGGCAGAAACCTACGAGCAGTACTTC.

This clonotype has only a few counts. The chain combines TRBV20-1 with TRBJ1-5; 9 bases fit TRBD1. The CDR3 extends over 13 amino acids. V shed 7 bases, J shed 1 base, and the junction held 2 bases outside the gene matches. Looked up from germline, CDR1 is DFQATT and CDR2 is SNEGSKA (reference sequence). CDR3 region: CSVGQGSNQPQHF. The CDR3 nucleotides are TGCAGTGTAGGACAGGGGAGCAATCAGCCCCAGCATTTT.

This clonotype appeared a few times. The chain uses TRBV5-1 and TRBJ1-1; D not certain. Germline CDR1 and CDR2: SGHRS and YFSETQ. The CDR3 is made up of 17 amino acids. V was shortened by 0 bases and J by 3 bases, with 18 bases between the two germline ends. The CDR3 here is CASSLAGGRTGDTEAFF. The CDR3 DNA reads as TGCGCCAGCAGCTTGGCCGGAGGCAGGACGGGCGACACTGAAGCTTTCTTT.

At least ten counts were recorded for this clonotype. The chain recombines TRBV11-1 with TRBJ2-1; D unresolved. Trimming took 5 bases from V and 4 from J, leaving 6 bases between them. CDR1 SGHAT and CDR2 FQDESV come from the germline V gene (reference sequence). This CDR3 contains 12 residues. CDR3 in DNA: TGTGCCAGCAGCGACATTTACAATGAGCAGTTCTTC. Translation gives CASSDIYNEQFF. Drawing the rest from reference TRBV11-1 and TRBJ2-1, the complete variable domain is EAEVAQSPRYKITEKSQAVAFWCDPISGHATLYWYRQILGQGPELLVQFQDESVVDDSQLPKDRFSAERLKGVDSTLKIQPAELGDSAMYLCASSDIYNEQFFGPGTRLTVL.

This clonotype occurred many times. V gene TRBV12-3 or TRBV12-4 combines with J gene TRBJ1-4; D possibly corresponds to TRBD1 (5 bases). V lost 3 bases to trimming and J lost 8 bases, with 13 bases between them. CDR3 length equals 14 residues. This chain's CDR3 is CASSLRGPSEKLFF. The DNA for the CDR3 is TGTGCCAGCAGTTTGAGGGGACCCTCCGAAAAACTGTTTTTT.

In regard to this clonotype: A read error may explain this, as a much larger clone is one base away. The chain employs TRBV7-9 and TRBJ2-7, with D hard to call. Germline CDR1 is SEHNR and CDR2 is FQNEAQ (reference sequence). The CDR3 is 14 amino acids. CDR3 region: CATSSPGFPYEQYF. The CDR3 DNA follows: TGTGCCACCAGCTCCCCCGGGTTCCCCTACGAGCAGTACTTC.

This chain joins TRBV7-2 and TRBJ2-7, with D tentatively TRBD1 (6 bases). The V gene lost 0 bases and the J gene lost 0 bases, with 12 bases spanning the gap. Germline CDR1 is SGHTA and CDR2 is FQGNSA. The CDR3 contains 16 residues. The DNA for the CDR3 is TGTGCCAGCAGCTTAGCCCCTAGGGGGATCTCCTACGAGCAGTACTTC. Protein product: CASSLAPRGISYEQYF.